The next 26 T cell receptor beta chains were all read from a single sample in a study of shared clonotypes between healthy human individuals. The assay was immunoSEQ multiplex PCR, and TCRdb's table has in-frame clones only and misses some. This table holds about 600,000 clones, almost 97% found once. Material for sequencing was naive CD4+ T cells sorted from blood. Subset noted: CD45RA+ positively selected. Every receptor here comes from a woman aged 30 to 39 in good health.

The genes are TRBV19 and TRBJ2-7, with TRBD1 identical over 10 bases. CDR1 and CDR2 (germline): LNHDA, SQIVND (reference sequence). After removal of 3 bases from V and 11 bases from J, the junction contained 7 bases not matched to a gene. The CDR3 loop spans 13 amino acids. The CDR3 DNA reads TGTGCCAGTAGTATGGGACAGGGGACCGTAGAGTACTTC. It specifies CASSMGQGTVEYF.

V gene TRBV12-1 combines with J gene TRBJ2-7; TRBD1, the D gene given by the table, was not confirmed from the DNA. TRBV12-1 corresponds to a pseudogene. CDR3 length: 17 residues. CDR3 in amino acids: CASSFAQGVILTYEQYF. In nucleotides, the CDR3 is TGTGCCAGCAGCTTTGCACAGGGGGTCATCCTGACCTACGAGCAGTACTTC.

J is TRBJ2-5 and V is TRBV27, with TRBD2 identical over 11 bases. Looked up from germline, CDR1 is MNHEY and CDR2 is SMNVEV (reference sequence). CDR3 length: 15 residues. Unmatched junction bases numbered 9, after V lost 4 bases and J lost 8 bases. This CDR3 is CASSSRTSGLSTQYF. Here the CDR3 DNA reads TGTGCCAGCAGTTCCAGGACTAGCGGGCTTAGTACCCAGTACTTC.

The chain recombines TRBV2 with TRBJ2-4; 11 nucleotides line up with TRBD1. The junction had 7 bases not matched to a gene; V was cut back by 6 bases and J by 6 bases. From germline, CDR1 is SNHLY and CDR2 FYNNEI. The CDR3 sequence is 15 residues long. CDR3 sequence: CASSLDRGHGNIQYF. Here the CDR3 DNA reads TGTGCCAGCAGCCTGGACAGGGGGCATGGAAACATTCAGTACTTC.

The chain links TRBV7-2 to TRBJ2-5, with TRBD2 matching 9 bases. Germline V CDR1 and CDR2: SGHTA, FQGNSA. Losses at the gene ends were 7 bases for V and 1 base for J; bases not matched to a gene: 16. The CDR3 has 18 amino acids. Written as DNA, the CDR3 is TGTGCCAGCACCCCTCCAACCGGGCTAGCGGGGCTCCAAGAGACCCAGTACTTC. Amino acid sequence: CASTPPTGLAGLQETQYF.

V is TRBV7-9 and J is TRBJ1-1; the D is unclear. The V gene lost 7 bases and the J gene lost 5 bases, with 26 bases spanning the gap. The germline V gene has CDR1 SEHNR and CDR2 FQNEAQ (reference sequence). CDR3 size: 17 residues. DNA of the CDR3: TGTGCCAGCAAACCCCAGCTAAATGAAGCAGGTTGGACTGAAGCTTTCTTT. Translation: CASKPQLNEAGWTEAFF.

The rearrangement joins TRBV11-2 to TRBJ1-1; 8 bases agree with TRBD1. Trimming removed 5 bases from V and 1 base from J; junction bases left unmatched: 6. The CDR3 extends over 15 amino acids. Per the germline V gene, CDR1 is SGHAT and CDR2 is FQNNGV. CDR3 DNA: TGTGCCAGCAGCCAATCGACAGGGGAGAACACTGAAGCTTTCTTT. Protein product: CASSQSTGENTEAFF.

The chain recombines TRBV6-1 with TRBJ2-7; TRBD1 is a possible D gene (5 bases). Germline V gene sequence: CDR1 MNHNS, CDR2 SASEGT. The CDR3 runs to 12 residues. The V and J ends lost 6 bases and 3 bases respectively, with 9 bases between them. CDR3 in DNA: TGTGCCAGCAGGGGAACAGGCTACGAGCAGTACTTC. Encoded protein: CASRGTGYEQYF.

The genes are TRBV27 and TRBJ2-7; 9 bases line up with TRBD1. Germline trimming cut 8 bases from V and 2 bases from J; bases unmatched to any gene: 10. In germline, CDR1 is MNHEY, CDR2 SMNVEV (reference sequence). The CDR3 has 15 amino acids. Here the CDR3 reads CASADRGTKPYEQYF. As DNA, the CDR3 is TGTGCCAGCGCGGACAGGGGAACAAAGCCCTACGAGCAGTACTTC.

V usage is TRBV11-2 and J usage is TRBJ2-2; D call uncertain. The CDR3 totals 14 residues. Between the trimmed V and J ends, which lost 0 bases and 4 bases, there was a span of 6 bases. Germline loops: CDR1 SGHAT, CDR2 FQNNGV. The CDR3 region is CASSLEAITGELFF. CDR3 DNA sequence: TGTGCCAGCAGCTTAGAGGCGATCACCGGGGAGCTGTTTTTT.

The V and J genes are TRBV6-6 and TRBJ1-1; TRBD1 aligns across 10 bases. CDR1 MNHNY and CDR2 SVGAGI come from the germline V gene (reference sequence). The CDR3 covers 14 residues. V was pared by 7 bases and J by 3 bases, with 5 bases of the junction left unmatched. The CDR3 protein is CASTLDRGYTEAFF. The CDR3 DNA is TGTGCCAGCACCCTGGACAGGGGGTACACTGAAGCTTTCTTT.

This clone was seen more than once but under ten times. V gene TRBV4-1 combines with J gene TRBJ1-5; D ambiguous. The CDR3 is 14 amino acids. Germline-derived CDR1 and CDR2 are MGHRA and YSYEKL. The germline V and J ends were trimmed by 0 bases and 6 bases, with 9 bases remaining between them. In nucleotides, the CDR3 is TGCGCCAGCAGCCAAGAATGGGATGGTCAGCCCCAGCATTTT. It codes for CASSQEWDGQPQHF.

This clone has just a few counts. This sequence joins TRBV7-8 and TRBJ1-2; 7 bases fit TRBD1. Trimming removed 5 bases from V and 4 bases from J; junction bases left unmatched: 10. This CDR3 has 15 amino acids. CDR1 and CDR2 (germline): SGHVS, FQNEAQ. CDR3 nucleotide sequence: TGTGCCAGCAGCACGGACAGGTCTTTAGGCTATGGCTACACCTTC. Translating it yields CASSTDRSLGYGYTF.

The gene calls are TRBV1 and TRBJ2-5; the DNA was not used to check the table's D call, TRBD1. TRBV1 is tagged as a pseudogene. This CDR3 region has 13 residues. CDR3: CTSDPGQQETQYF. DNA of the CDR3: TGCACCAGCGACCCGGGACAACAAGAGACCCAGTACTTC.

This sequence joins TRBV7-6 and TRBJ2-5; D possibly uses TRBD1 or TRBD2 (5 bases each). V dropped 3 bases and J dropped 1 base, with 12 bases sitting between them. CDR1 and CDR2 from the germline V gene are SGHVS and FNYEAQ. The CDR3 extends over 15 amino acids. Here the CDR3 reads CASSFFSGPQETQYF. CDR3 nucleotide sequence: TGTGCCAGCAGCTTTTTTTCGGGGCCCCAAGAGACCCAGTACTTC.

This chain connects TRBV9 to TRBJ2-2; TRBD1 or TRBD2 may be the D gene (5 bases each). The ends were cut back, 4 bases at V and 0 bases at J, with 13 bases in the middle. The CDR3 covers 16 residues. Per the germline V gene, CDR1 is SGDLS and CDR2 is YYNGEE. CDR3 amino acids: CASSRTGQTNTGELFF. DNA for the CDR3: TGTGCCAGCAGCCGGACGGGGCAGACGAACACCGGGGAGCTGTTTTTT.

V and J are TRBV19 and TRBJ1-3, with D hard to call. The CDR3 is 16 residues long. Trimming removed 1 base at V and 0 bases at J, with 10 bases between. Per germline, CDR1 LNHDA and CDR2 SQIVND (reference sequence). In nucleotides, the CDR3 is TGTGCCAGTAGTATAGCCGGGGAAGACTCTGGAAACACCATATATTTT. It translates to CASSIAGEDSGNTIYF.

CDR3 sequence reads: CASSQERGLAGTLTGELFF. The CDR3, as DNA: TGCGCCAGCAGCCAAGAACGGGGACTAGCGGGAACTTTGACCGGGGAGCTGTTTTTT. This chain links TRBV4-1 with TRBJ2-2; 13 nucleotides line up with TRBD2. The CDR3 length is 19 residues. V lost 0 bases to trimming and J lost 5 bases; unmatched junction nucleotides: 9. In germline, CDR1 is MGHRA, CDR2 YSYEKL.

V gene TRBV5-4 combines with J gene TRBJ1-2, with TRBD1 identical over 9 bases. Germline-derived CDR1 and CDR2 are SGHNT and YYREEE (reference sequence). V lost 0 bases and J lost 8; bases outside the gene matches: 5. This CDR3 has 14 residues. The CDR3 reads CASSLVGQGQGYTF. The CDR3 DNA sequence: TGTGCCAGCAGCTTGGTTGGACAGGGGCAAGGCTACACCTTC. The variable domain in full, with the rest retrieved from reference TRBV5-4 and TRBJ1-2, is ETGVTQSPTHLIKTRGQQVTLRCSSQSGHNTVSWYQQALGQGPQFIFQYYREEENGRGNFPPRFSGLQFPNYSSELNVNALELDDSALYLCASSLVGQGQGYTFGSGTRLTVV.

The J gene is TRBJ2-1, the V gene TRBV4-1; TRBD2 might be the D (6 bases). CDR1 MGHRA and CDR2 YSYEKL come from the germline V gene. The CDR3 runs 15 residues. The germline V and J ends were trimmed by 5 bases and 1 base, with 12 bases remaining between them. The CDR3: CASSSLGLSYNEQFF. CDR3 nucleotides: TGCGCCAGCAGCAGCCTAGGACTATCCTACAATGAGCAGTTCTTC.

The V and J genes are TRBV5-4 and TRBJ2-1; 10 nucleotides match TRBD2. The CDR3 loop spans 15 amino acids. Unmatched junction bases numbered 10, after V lost 3 bases and J lost 10 bases. Germline assignment: CDR1 SGHNT and CDR2 YYREEE (reference sequence). The CDR3: CASSSGLAERGEQFF. CDR3 sequence (DNA): TGTGCCAGCAGCTCCGGACTAGCGGAGAGGGGGGAGCAGTTCTTC.

This chain connects TRBV7-9 to TRBJ2-1, with 11 bases fitting TRBD2. This CDR3 has 16 amino acids. Germline V CDR1 and CDR2: SEHNR, FQNEAQ (reference sequence). The ends lost 5 bases at V and 7 bases at J; junction bases unmatched: 10. CDR3 DNA sequence: TGTGCCAGCAGCCCTAACGGTACTAGCGGGAGAAATGAGCAGTTCTTC. Its translation is CASSPNGTSGRNEQFF.

The chain has TRBV5-1 and TRBJ2-1; 9 nucleotides align to TRBD2. This CDR3 has 14 amino acids. With 0 bases clipped from V and 14 bases from J, the junction kept 9 bases outside the gene matches. The germline V gene has CDR1 SGHRS and CDR2 YFSETQ. DNA for the CDR3: TGCGCCAGCAGCTTGGAGGTAGCGGGAGATCTGAAGTTCTTC. Translating gives CASSLEVAGDLKFF.

This chain's CDR3 is CASRGQRTFGNTIYF. CDR3 coding DNA: TGTGCCAGCAGAGGACAGAGAACTTTTGGAAACACCATATATTTT. This chain uses TRBV6-1 with TRBJ1-3, with D perhaps matching TRBD1 (6 bases). Trimming shortened V by 6 bases and J by 3 bases, and 15 bases separated the two germline ends. The length of the CDR3 is 15 residues. Germline V gene lookup returns CDR1 MNHNS and CDR2 SASEGT.

V usage is TRBV28 and J usage is TRBJ1-5; D uncertain. Germline CDR1 MDHEN, CDR2 SYDVKM. Trimming left V 0 bases short and J 2 bases short, with 5 bases between. The CDR3 loop spans 14 amino acids. The CDR3 nucleotides read TGTGCCAGCAGTTTATGGATGGGCAATCAGCCCCAGCATTTT. Translation gives CASSLWMGNQPQHF.

This chain links TRBV10-3 with TRBJ2-6, with D possibly called TRBD1 or TRBD2 (6 bases each). Trimming stripped 3 bases from V and 0 bases from J, with 21 bases between. In germline, CDR1 is ENHRY, CDR2 SYGVKD. The CDR3 runs to 20 residues. As DNA, the CDR3 is TGTGCCATCAGTGATCCCGTGCGGAGGGGGGCCAGCTCTGGGGCCAACGTCCTGACTTTC. This translates into CAISDPVRRGASSGANVLTF.